A selection of T cell receptor beta chains follows, all from one sample in a study of CD8+ T cells in alopecia areata. Produced via immunoSEQ multiplex PCR; TCRdb's table is partial and in-frame only. The sample records over 150,000 clones, roughly 50% being singletons. The source was CD8+ T cells sorted from blood, collected at week 24, from a patient treated with tofacitinib. Receptor source: a human donor with alopecia areata. Each CDR3 is given with its conserved first and last residue. A D gene is named only where the DNA matches it firmly. A row's size may be missing; if present it is once, few, many or a size class.

J,V,size,D,DNA,CDR3
TRBJ2-1,TRBV15,NA,TRBD2,TGTGCCACCAGCAGAGATTGGGCTAGCGGAGACAATGAGCAGTTCTTC,CATSRDWASGDNEQFF
TRBJ2-1,TRBV30,NA,NA,TGTGCCTGGAGTGTACTCAGGCACAATGAGCAGTTCTTC,CAWSVLRHNEQFF
TRBJ1-6,TRBV15,NA,NA,TGTGCCACCAGCAGAGAGCAGGGAGTCAATTCACCCCTCCACTTT,CATSREQGVNSPLHF
TRBJ2-3,TRBV11-2,few,NA,TGTGCCAGCAGCTCGGCGGGATCAGATACGCAGTATTTT,CASSSAGSDTQYF
TRBJ2-1,TRBV7-3,NA,TRBD2,TGTGCCAGCAGCTTAGGTAGCGGGGGGAATAATGAGCAGTTCTTC,CASSLGSGGNNEQFF
TRBJ1-1,TRBV30,NA,NA,TGTGCCTGGAGTGTTTCTTACACTGAAGCTTTCTTT,CAWSVSYTEAFF
TRBJ2-2,TRBV6-4,NA,NA,TGTGCCAGCAGAGAAGCGAACACCGGGGAGCTGTTTTTT,CASREANTGELFF
TRBJ1-1,TRBV11-2,NA,NA,TGTGCCAGCAGCTTAGGTATTCCTGAAGCTTTCTTT,CASSLGIPEAFF
TRBJ2-5,TRBV7-6,once,NA,TGTGCCAGCAGCTTAATTCCCCAAGAGACCCAGTACTTC,CASSLIPQETQYF
TRBJ1-1,TRBV29-1,few,TRBD1,TGCAGCGTGGACCTCGGGACAGGGTGGACTGAAGCTTTCTTT,CSVDLGTGWTEAFF
TRBJ2-7,TRBV7-9,few,NA,TGTGCCAGCAGCTTAGGGGCCGTCTACGAGCAGTACTTC,CASSLGAVYEQYF
TRBJ1-2,TRBV9,NA,NA,TGTGCCAGCAGCGTAGGGGCAGTCTCTAACTATGGCTACACCTTC,CASSVGAVSNYGYTF
TRBJ1-2,TRBV7-9,NA,NA,TGTGCCAGCAGCCCAGCGGGCGGGTATGGCTACACCTTC,CASSPAGGYGYTF
TRBJ2-3,TRBV7-2,NA,TRBD2,TGTGCCAGCAGCTCTAGCGGGGGGCGGGGAGATACGCAGTATTTT,CASSSSGGRGDTQYF
TRBJ2-3,TRBV30,NA,NA,TGTGCCTGGAAGGTTGAGGGGGTATGGGGTACGCAGTATTTT,CAWKVEGVWGTQYF
TRBJ2-7,TRBV11-2,NA,NA,TGTGCCAGCAGCTTCAGCACAGGGTCCCTCTCCTACGAGCAGTACTTC,CASSFSTGSLSYEQYF
TRBJ1-6,TRBV14,NA,NA,TGTGCCAGCAGCCCCTATACCGGGACCGACGATTCACCCCTCCACTTT,CASSPYTGTDDSPLHF
TRBJ2-3,TRBV5-6,NA,NA,TGTGCCAGCAGCTTGGCTTTGGCAGGGGTCACAGATACGCAGTATTTT,CASSLALAGVTDTQYF
TRBJ1-1,TRBV7-6,NA,NA,TGTGCCAGCAGCTTAGAGTTCGCCCGGGGCCCCTCGGGCCAAGCTTTCTTT,CASSLEFARGPSGQAFF
TRBJ2-3,TRBV6-6,NA,NA,TGTGCCAGCAGTTACTCGCAGACTAGCACAGATACGCAGTATTTT,CASSYSQTSTDTQYF
TRBJ2-3,TRBV30,few,NA,TGTGCCTGGAAAGGGGAAGACACAGATACGCAGTATTTT,CAWKGEDTDTQYF
TRBJ2-1,TRBV13,NA,TRBD2,TGTGCCAGCAGCTTAGGGGGGACTAGCGCCAATGAGCAGTTCTTC,CASSLGGTSANEQFF
TRBJ1-4,TRBV18,NA,NA,TGTGCCAGCTCACGGGACCTATCAACTAATGAAAAACTGTTTTTT,CASSRDLSTNEKLFF
TRBJ1-4,TRBV7-8,NA,TRBD1,TGTGCCAGCAGCTCGACAGGGGTAAAGGATGAAAAACTGTTTTTT,CASSSTGVKDEKLFF
TRBJ2-5,TRBV9,NA,TRBD2,TGTGCCAGCAGCGTAGAGCTAGCGGGGGGTCAAGAGACCCAGTACTTC,CASSVELAGGQETQYF
TRBJ2-7,TRBV30,NA,TRBD1,TGTGCCTGGAGTGCGGACAGGGCTACCGAGCAGTACTTC,CAWSADRATEQYF
TRBJ2-7,TRBV5-1,NA,NA,TGCGCCAGCAGGATTCCTCGTGGGTTAGGGGACTCCGAGCAGTACTTC,CASRIPRGLGDSEQYF
TRBJ1-1,TRBV7-9,NA,NA,TGTGCCAGCAGCGAAGGGGAGATTCCGAACACTGAAGCTTTCTTT,CASSEGEIPNTEAFF
TRBJ2-7,TRBV4-3,NA,TRBD1,TGCGCCAGCAGCCAAGATCCCCAGGGGGCGTGGGAGCAGTACTTC,CASSQDPQGAWEQYF
TRBJ2-1,TRBV11-2,NA,TRBD1,TGTGCCAGCACGGGACAGGGCTACAATGAGCAGTTCTTC,CASTGQGYNEQFF
TRBJ2-1,TRBV27,NA,TRBD2,TGTGCCAGCAGCATTAGCGGGGGGGCACACAATGAGCAGTTCTTC,CASSISGGAHNEQFF
TRBJ2-2,TRBV11-2,few,NA,TGTGCCAGCAGCTTAGGGGTCGGGGAGCTGTTTTTT,CASSLGVGELFF
TRBJ2-5,TRBV7-7,NA,TRBD2,TGTGCCAGCAGCTTAGAACAGGGTGGGACTAGCGGGGACCAAGAGACCCAGTACTTC,CASSLEQGGTSGDQETQYF
TRBJ2-1,TRBV4-3,few,TRBD2,TGCGCCAGCAGTCTAGCGGGGGCTACCTACAATGAGCAGTTCTTC,CASSLAGATYNEQFF
TRBJ2-1,TRBV27,NA,NA,TGTGCCAGCAGTTTTTGGGGTTGGGATGAGCAGTTCTTC,CASSFWGWDEQFF
TRBJ2-1,TRBV27,NA,TRBD1,TGTGCCAGCAGTTCCCCAGGACAGGGTATTTTGAATGAGCAGTTCTTC,CASSSPGQGILNEQFF
TRBJ2-6,TRBV4-3,NA,NA,TGCGCCAGCAGCCCTGTCCCCTCTGGGGCCAACGTCCTGACTTTC,CASSPVPSGANVLTF
TRBJ2-7,TRBV7-6,NA,TRBD1,TGTGCCAGCAGCCCACCGGGACAGCCATACGAGCAGTACTTC,CASSPPGQPYEQYF
TRBJ2-7,TRBV5-1,NA,NA,TGCGCCAGCAGCTTGGAGGAGGGCCGGAATTACGAGCAGTACTTC,CASSLEEGRNYEQYF
TRBJ1-6,TRBV7-8,few,NA,TGTGCCAGCAGCTACGGCCCCCAGGGGAAATCACCCCTCCACTTT,CASSYGPQGKSPLHF